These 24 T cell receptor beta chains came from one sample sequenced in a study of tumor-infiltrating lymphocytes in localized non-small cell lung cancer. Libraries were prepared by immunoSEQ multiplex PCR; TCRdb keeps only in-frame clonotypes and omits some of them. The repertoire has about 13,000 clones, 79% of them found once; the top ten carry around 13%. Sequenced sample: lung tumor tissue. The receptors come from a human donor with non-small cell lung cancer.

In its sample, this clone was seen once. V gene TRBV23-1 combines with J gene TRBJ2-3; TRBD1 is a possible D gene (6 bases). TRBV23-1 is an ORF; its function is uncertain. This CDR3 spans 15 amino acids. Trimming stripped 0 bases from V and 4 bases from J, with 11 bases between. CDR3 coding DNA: TGCGCCAGCAGTCAATCGTCCAGGGGCGCAGATACGCAGTATTTT. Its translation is CASSQSSRGADTQYF.

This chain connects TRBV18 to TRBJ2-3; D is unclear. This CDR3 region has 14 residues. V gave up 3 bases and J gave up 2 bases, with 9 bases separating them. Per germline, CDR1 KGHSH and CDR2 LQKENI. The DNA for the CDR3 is TGTGCCAGCTCACCGTTCAGAGACACAGATACGCAGTATTTT. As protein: CASSPFRDTDTQYF.

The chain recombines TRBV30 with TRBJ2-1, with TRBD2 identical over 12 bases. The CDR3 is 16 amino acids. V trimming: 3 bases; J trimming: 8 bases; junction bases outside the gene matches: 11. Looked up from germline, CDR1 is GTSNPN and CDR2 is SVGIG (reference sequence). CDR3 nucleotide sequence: TGTGCCTGGAGAGAGGGCTGGACTAGCGGGATGCATGAGCAGTTCTTC. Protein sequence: CAWREGWTSGMHEQFF.

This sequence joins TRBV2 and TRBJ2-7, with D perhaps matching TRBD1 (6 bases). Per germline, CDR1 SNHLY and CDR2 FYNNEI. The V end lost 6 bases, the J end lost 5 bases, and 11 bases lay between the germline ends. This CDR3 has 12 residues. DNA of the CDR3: TGTGCCAGCAGGTTACAGGGAAACGAGCAGTACTTC. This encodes CASRLQGNEQYF.

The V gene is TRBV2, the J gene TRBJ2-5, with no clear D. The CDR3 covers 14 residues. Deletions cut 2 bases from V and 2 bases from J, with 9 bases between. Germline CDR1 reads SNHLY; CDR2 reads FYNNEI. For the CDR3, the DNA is TGTGCCAGCAGTGAATTGACGCAGCAAGAGACCCAGTACTTC. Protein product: CASSELTQQETQYF.

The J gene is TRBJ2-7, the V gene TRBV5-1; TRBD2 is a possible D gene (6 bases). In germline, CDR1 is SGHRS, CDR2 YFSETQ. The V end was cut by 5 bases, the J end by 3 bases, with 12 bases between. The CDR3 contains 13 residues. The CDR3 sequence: CASRRGTGYEQYF. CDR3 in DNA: TGCGCCAGCAGGAGAGGGACTGGCTACGAGCAGTACTTC.

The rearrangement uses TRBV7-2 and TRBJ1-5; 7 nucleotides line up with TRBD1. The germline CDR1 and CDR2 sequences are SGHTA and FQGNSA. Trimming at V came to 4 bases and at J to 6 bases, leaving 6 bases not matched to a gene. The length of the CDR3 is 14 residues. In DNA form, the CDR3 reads TGTGCCAGCAGCTCCCGACAGGGTGGTCAGCCCCAGCATTTT. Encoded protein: CASSSRQGGQPQHF.

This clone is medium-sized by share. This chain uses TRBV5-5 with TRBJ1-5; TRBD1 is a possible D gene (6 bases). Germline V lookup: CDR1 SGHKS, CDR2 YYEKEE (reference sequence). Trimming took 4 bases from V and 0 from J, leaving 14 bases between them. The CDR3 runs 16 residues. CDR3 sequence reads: CASSEETGHSNQPQHF. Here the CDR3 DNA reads TGTGCCAGCAGCGAGGAGACAGGTCATAGCAATCAGCCCCAGCATTTT.

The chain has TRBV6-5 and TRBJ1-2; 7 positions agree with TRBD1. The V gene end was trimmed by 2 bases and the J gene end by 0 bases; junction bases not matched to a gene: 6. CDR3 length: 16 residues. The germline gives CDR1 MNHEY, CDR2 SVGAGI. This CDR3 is CASSYAGQITNYGYTF. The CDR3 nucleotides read TGTGCCAGCAGTTACGCGGGACAGATTACTAACTATGGCTACACCTTC.

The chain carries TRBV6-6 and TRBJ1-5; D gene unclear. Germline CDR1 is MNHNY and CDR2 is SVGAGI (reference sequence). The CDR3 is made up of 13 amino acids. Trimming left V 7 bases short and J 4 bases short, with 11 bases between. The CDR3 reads CASTVGRNQPQHF. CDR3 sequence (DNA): TGTGCCAGCACCGTAGGACGAAATCAGCCCCAGCATTTT.

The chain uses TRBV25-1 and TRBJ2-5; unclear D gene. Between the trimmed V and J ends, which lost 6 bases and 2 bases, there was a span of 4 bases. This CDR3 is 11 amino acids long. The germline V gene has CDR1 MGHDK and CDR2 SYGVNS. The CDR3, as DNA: TGTGCCAGCAGCCTTCAAGAGACCCAGTACTTC. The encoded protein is CASSLQETQYF.

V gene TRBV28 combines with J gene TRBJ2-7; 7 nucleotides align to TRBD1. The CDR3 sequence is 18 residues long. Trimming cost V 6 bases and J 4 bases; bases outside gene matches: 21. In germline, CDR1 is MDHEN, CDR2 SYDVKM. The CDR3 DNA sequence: TGTGCCAGCAGCCAAATGACCGGGACAGTCGGTATGTTGTACGAGCAGTACTTC. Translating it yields CASSQMTGTVGMLYEQYF.

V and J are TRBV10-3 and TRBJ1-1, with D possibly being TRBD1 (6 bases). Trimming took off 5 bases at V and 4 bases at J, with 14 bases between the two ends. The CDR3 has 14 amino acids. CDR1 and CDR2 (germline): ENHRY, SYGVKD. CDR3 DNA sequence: TGTGCCATCAGTCCAGGGGTCCAGGGCACTGAAGCTTTCTTT. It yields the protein CAISPGVQGTEAFF.

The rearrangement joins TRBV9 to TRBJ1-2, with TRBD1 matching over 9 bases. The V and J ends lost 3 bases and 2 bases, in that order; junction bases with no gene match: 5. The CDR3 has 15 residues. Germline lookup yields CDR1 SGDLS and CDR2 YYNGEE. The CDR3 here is CASSGTGGRNYGYTF. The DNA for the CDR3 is TGTGCCAGCAGCGGCACAGGGGGCAGAAACTATGGCTACACCTTC.

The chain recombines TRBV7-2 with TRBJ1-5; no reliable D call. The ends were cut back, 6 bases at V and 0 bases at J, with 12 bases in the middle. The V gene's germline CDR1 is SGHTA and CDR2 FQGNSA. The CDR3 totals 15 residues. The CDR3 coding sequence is TGTGCCAGCAGACCCCAGGCCTATAGCAATCAGCCCCAGCATTTT. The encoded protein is CASRPQAYSNQPQHF.

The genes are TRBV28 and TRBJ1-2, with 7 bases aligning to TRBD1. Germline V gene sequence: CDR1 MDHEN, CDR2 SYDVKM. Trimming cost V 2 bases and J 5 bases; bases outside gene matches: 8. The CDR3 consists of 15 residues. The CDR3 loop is CASSLPPKGAYGYTF. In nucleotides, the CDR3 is TGTGCCAGCAGTTTACCCCCCAAGGGGGCATATGGCTACACCTTC.

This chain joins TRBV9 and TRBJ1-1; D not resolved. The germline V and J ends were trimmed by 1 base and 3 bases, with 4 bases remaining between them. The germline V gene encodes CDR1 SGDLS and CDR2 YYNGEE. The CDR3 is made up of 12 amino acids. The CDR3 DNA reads TGTGCCAGCAGCGTACTGGACACTGAAGCTTTCTTT. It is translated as CASSVLDTEAFF.

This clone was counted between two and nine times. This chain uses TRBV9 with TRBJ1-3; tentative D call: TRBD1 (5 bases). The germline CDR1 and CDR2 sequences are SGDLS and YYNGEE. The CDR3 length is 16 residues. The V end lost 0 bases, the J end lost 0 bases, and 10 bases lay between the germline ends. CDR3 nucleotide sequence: TGTGCCAGCAGCGTAGACCTGGGGGACTCTGGAAACACCATATATTTT. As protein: CASSVDLGDSGNTIYF.

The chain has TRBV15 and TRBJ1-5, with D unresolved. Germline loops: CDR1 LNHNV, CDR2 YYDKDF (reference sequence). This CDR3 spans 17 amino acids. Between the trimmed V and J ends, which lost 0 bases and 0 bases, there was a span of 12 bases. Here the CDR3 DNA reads TGTGCCACCAGCAGAGACTTGGCATCTAATAGCAATCAGCCCCAGCATTTT. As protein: CATSRDLASNSNQPQHF.

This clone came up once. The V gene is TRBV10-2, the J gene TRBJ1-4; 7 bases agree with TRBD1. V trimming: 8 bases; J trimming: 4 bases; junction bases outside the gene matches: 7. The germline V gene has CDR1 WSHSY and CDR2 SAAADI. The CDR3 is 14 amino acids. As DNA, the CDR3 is TGCGCCAGCCGCGAAGGACAGGTTAATGAAAAACTGTTTTTT. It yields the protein CASREGQVNEKLFF.

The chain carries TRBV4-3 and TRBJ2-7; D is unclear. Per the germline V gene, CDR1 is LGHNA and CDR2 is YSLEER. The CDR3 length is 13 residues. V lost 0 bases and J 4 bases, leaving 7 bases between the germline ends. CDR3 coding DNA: TGCGCCAGCAGCCAAGATCTCGCTTACGAGCAGTACTTC. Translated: CASSQDLAYEQYF.

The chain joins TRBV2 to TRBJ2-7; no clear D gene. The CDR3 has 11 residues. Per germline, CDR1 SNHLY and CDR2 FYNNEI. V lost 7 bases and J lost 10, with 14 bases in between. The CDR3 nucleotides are TGTGCCAGCACCACCCAGACCGGCCAGTACTTC. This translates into CASTTQTGQYF.

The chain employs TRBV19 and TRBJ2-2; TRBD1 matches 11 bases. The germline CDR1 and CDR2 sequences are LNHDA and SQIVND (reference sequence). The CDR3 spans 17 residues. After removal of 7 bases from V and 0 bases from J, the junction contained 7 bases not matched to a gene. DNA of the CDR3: TGTGCCAGTATTGGGAGGGGACAGGGGGCGAACACCGGGGAGCTGTTTTTT. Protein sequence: CASIGRGQGANTGELFF.

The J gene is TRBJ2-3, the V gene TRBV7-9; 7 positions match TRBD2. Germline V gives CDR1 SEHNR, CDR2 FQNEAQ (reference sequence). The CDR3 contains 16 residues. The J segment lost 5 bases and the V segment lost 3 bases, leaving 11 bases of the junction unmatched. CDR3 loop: CASSFAGDVMGDTQYF. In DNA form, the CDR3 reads TGTGCCAGCAGCTTTGCGGGAGACGTGATGGGAGATACGCAGTATTTT.